The 24 T cell receptor beta chains presented below share a single source sample, sequenced in a study of regulatory T cells in long-lasting Graves disease. As for time point: newly diagnosed GD, antithyroid drugs for less than 3 months. From PBMCs, RNA was extracted and then used to make the TCR library. Arm-PCR with iRepertoire HTBI primers amplified the CDR3 regions for these TCR beta libraries. TCRdb reprocessed the multiplex PCR reads with MiXCR, giving one entry per CDR3 protein. Here the sample spans more than 350,000 distinct CDR3 sequences, more than 13% being singletons. This sample also appeared in a second study, on T cells in Graves' hyperthyroidism and ophthalmopathy.

Sequencing used peripheral blood mononuclear cells (PBMCs), obtained at new diagnosis, from a patient treated with antithyroid drugs. These receptors originate from a woman in her 30s with Graves disease.

This clonotype has at least ten counts. The chain is built from TRBV7-9 and TRBJ1-3; D is ambiguous. CDR1 and CDR2 from the germline V gene are SEHNR and FQNEAQ (reference sequence). The V end lost 5 bases, the J end lost 1 base, and 12 bases lay between the germline ends. The length of the CDR3 is 15 residues. The CDR3 DNA follows: TGTGCCAGCAGCCACCCTATGGGTTCTGGAAACACCATATATTTT. This sequence encodes CASSHPMGSGNTIYF.

In this sample, this clonotype turned up many times. The V call is TRBV6-1, the J call TRBJ2-7, with 12 nucleotides matching TRBD1. Germline assignment: CDR1 MNHNS and CDR2 SASEGT. The J segment lost 9 bases and the V segment lost 10 bases, leaving 25 bases of the junction unmatched. The CDR3 covers 18 residues. CDR3 amino acids: CATLTPGTGGLVDSWQYF. CDR3 nucleotide sequence: TGTGCCACCTTAACCCCCGGGACAGGGGGCCTCGTTGATAGTTGGCAGTACTTC.

This clonotype was detected many times. The J gene is TRBJ2-6, the V gene TRBV4-1, with TRBD1 matching over 7 bases. Germline assignment: CDR1 MGHRA and CDR2 YSYEKL. CDR3 length: 14 amino acids. J lost 8 bases, V lost 0 bases, and 1 base had no gene match. CDR3 amino acids: CASSQDRGSNVLTF. As DNA, the CDR3 is TGCGCCAGCAGCCAAGACAGGGGGTCCAACGTCCTGACTTTC.

The chain couples TRBV5-5 to TRBJ2-2; D is perhaps TRBD1 or TRBD2 (5 bases each). This CDR3 is 16 amino acids long. The V and J ends lost 3 bases and 1 base respectively, with 13 bases between them. Germline V gene lookup returns CDR1 SGHKS and CDR2 YYEKEE (reference sequence). CDR3: CASSWGRGRNTGELFF. CDR3 nucleotides: TGTGCCAGCAGCTGGGGACGGGGAAGGAACACCGGGGAGCTGTTTTTT.

This clonotype was seen only a few times. This chain joins TRBV25-1 and TRBJ1-2; D gene ambiguous. Trimming cost V 1 base and J 8 bases, with 11 bases left between them. CDR3 length: 13 residues. In germline, CDR1 is MGHDK, CDR2 SYGVNS. CDR3 loop: CASSEFPSEGYTF. For the CDR3, the DNA is TGTGCCAGCAGTGAATTCCCTTCGGAGGGCTACACCTTC.

This clonotype was observed at least ten times. V usage is TRBV2 and J usage is TRBJ2-7, with TRBD1 matching 8 bases. From germline, CDR1 is SNHLY and CDR2 FYNNEI. The CDR3 covers 13 residues. Germline trimming cut 7 bases from V and 5 bases from J; bases unmatched to any gene: 7. The CDR3 loop is CASTWTGPHEQYF. As DNA, the CDR3 is TGTGCCAGCACTTGGACAGGGCCCCACGAGCAGTACTTC. Using reference TRBV2 and TRBJ2-7 for the parts outside the CDR3, the full variable domain is EPEVTQTPSHQVTQMGQEVILRCVPISNHLYFYWYRQILGQKVEFLVSFYNNEISEKSEIFDDQFSVERPDGSNFTLKIRSTKLEDSAMYFCASTWTGPHEQYFGPGTRLTVT.

This clonotype came up many times. The rearrangement uses TRBV28 and TRBJ2-3; D uncertain. The CDR3 extends over 15 amino acids. Between the trimmed V and J ends, which lost 4 bases and 0 bases, there was a span of 11 bases. Per germline, CDR1 MDHEN and CDR2 SYDVKM. This CDR3 is CASSSHLGSTDTQYF. In DNA, the CDR3 is TGTGCCAGCAGTTCCCATCTTGGGAGCACAGATACGCAGTATTTT.

This clonotype is a singleton in its sample. The chain carries TRBV20-1 and TRBJ1-5; perhaps TRBD1 as D (5 bases). CDR1 and CDR2 from the germline V gene are DFQATT and SNEGSKA (reference sequence). This CDR3 spans 14 amino acids. With 0 bases removed from V and 7 bases from J, the gap between germline ends came to 13 bases. The DNA of the CDR3 is TGCAGTGCTAGAGACCGAAGAGGGGAACAGCCCCAGCATTTT. This encodes CSARDRRGEQPQHF.

V is TRBV2 and J is TRBJ1-5, with TRBD1 matching over 8 bases. The CDR3 loop spans 14 amino acids. Germline assignment: CDR1 SNHLY and CDR2 FYNNEI. Unmatched junction bases numbered 3, after V lost 3 bases and J lost 5 bases. CDR3 coding DNA: TGTGCCAGCAGTGAGGACAGGGCCGATCAGCCCCAGCATTTT. This codes for CASSEDRADQPQHF.

In this sample, this clonotype turned up many times. The chain links TRBV12-5 to TRBJ2-7; TRBD2 is a possible D gene (5 bases). The V gene's germline CDR1 is LGHNT and CDR2 FRNRAP. This CDR3 comprises 12 residues. The V end lost 5 bases, the J end lost 6 bases, and 11 bases lay between the germline ends. Here the CDR3 DNA reads TGTGCTAGTGGTCTGACGGGATTCGAGCAGTACTTC. Translating it yields CASGLTGFEQYF. Full variable domain (outside the CDR3, taken from reference TRBV12-5 and TRBJ2-7): DARVTQTPRHKVTEMGQEVTMRCQPILGHNTVFWYRQTMMQGLELLAYFRNRAPLDDSGMPKDRFSAEMPDATLATLKIQPSEPRDSAVYFCASGLTGFEQYFGPGTRLTVT.

This clonotype was seen many times. This chain connects TRBV7-2 to TRBJ2-4, with 10 bases identical to TRBD2. There are 17 residues in the CDR3. Germline assignment: CDR1 SGHTA and CDR2 FQGNSA. With 4 bases clipped from V and 0 bases from J, the junction kept 6 bases outside the gene matches. The CDR3 DNA reads TGTGCCAGCAGCTCCCCTGGACTAGCGGTAGCCAAAAACATTCAGTACTTC. Translating gives CASSSPGLAVAKNIQYF.

This clonotype occurred many times. This chain joins TRBV3-1 and TRBJ2-7; D not resolved. V lost 0 bases, J lost 3 bases, and 9 bases lay in between. Germline CDR1 reads LGHDT; CDR2 reads YNNKEL (reference sequence). This CDR3 has 14 amino acids. The CDR3 protein is CASSQDSMVYEQYF. The CDR3 coding sequence is TGTGCCAGCAGCCAAGACAGTATGGTCTACGAGCAGTACTTC.

A few counts support this clonotype. This chain connects TRBV30 to TRBJ1-3; D is ambiguous. Looked up from germline, CDR1 is GTSNPN and CDR2 is SVGIG (reference sequence). The CDR3 loop spans 13 amino acids. V lost 5 bases and J 0 bases, leaving 8 bases between the germline ends. DNA of the CDR3: TGTGCCTGGCGTGGGGACTCTGGAAACACCATATATTTT. Its translation: CAWRGDSGNTIYF.

This clonotype was counted only a few times. The chain is built from TRBV20-1 and TRBJ1-1; 8 bases line up with TRBD1. V shed 4 bases and J 4 bases; nucleotides not matched to a gene: 5. This CDR3 contains 13 residues. Germline V gives CDR1 DFQATT, CDR2 SNEGSKA (reference sequence). CDR3 in DNA: TGCAGTGCTAACAGGGGGGGAGTCACTGAAGCTTTCTTT. Protein sequence: CSANRGGVTEAFF.

There are a few counts of this clonotype. The conserved phenylalanine or tryptophan normally closing the CDR3 is absent here, so this likely arose from a read error. The chain uses TRBV6-2 or TRBV6-3 and TRBJ1-3, with D possibly being TRBD1 (6 bases). Per the germline V gene, CDR1 is MNHEY and CDR2 is SVGEGT. V was pared by 2 bases and J by 0 bases, with 11 bases between. This CDR3 region has 16 residues. The CDR3 DNA sequence: TGTGCCAGCAGTTACAGACAGGATAGCTCTGGAAACACCATATATCTT. Residues: CASSYRQDSSGNTIYL.

Worth noting for this clonotype: Given a much more abundant clone one base away, this may be a read error. CDR3 DNA: TGTGCCAGCAGCCAAGATAACCCGGTGCGGAGGACGCAGTATTTT. Protein product: CASSQDNPVRRTQYF. V gene TRBV3-1 combines with J gene TRBJ2-3; possible D gene TRBD2, 5 bases. The CDR3 consists of 15 residues. V gave up 0 bases and J gave up 9 bases, with 16 bases separating them. Looked up from germline, CDR1 is LGHDT and CDR2 is YNNKEL (reference sequence).

The table lists this clonotype with many counts. The chain carries TRBV27 and TRBJ1-2; D may be TRBD1 (5 bases). CDR3 length: 15 amino acids. CDR1 is MNHEY and CDR2 is SMNVEV in the germline V gene (reference sequence). V lost 3 bases to trimming and J lost 0 bases, with 11 bases between them. The CDR3 loop reads CASSLRDGANYGYTF. CDR3 nucleotide sequence: TGTGCCAGCAGTTTGCGGGACGGAGCTAACTATGGCTACACCTTC.

V and J are TRBV7-9 and TRBJ2-1, with 7 bases identical to TRBD1. This CDR3 is 15 amino acids long. V was clipped by 6 bases and J by 4 bases; unmatched bases: 9. Germline V lookup: CDR1 SEHNR, CDR2 FQNEAQ (reference sequence). This chain's CDR3 is CASRSGQKYYNEQFF. In DNA, the CDR3 is TGTGCCAGCAGATCGGGACAGAAGTATTACAATGAGCAGTTCTTC.

This chain connects TRBV20-1 to TRBJ1-1; 7 nucleotides match TRBD1. Germline lookup yields CDR1 DFQATT and CDR2 SNEGSKA (reference sequence). The CDR3 covers 13 residues. CDR3 amino acids: CSSYTGAGTEAFF. The CDR3 region has the DNA TGCAGCAGCTATACAGGGGCGGGCACTGAAGCTTTCTTT.

This chain links TRBV6-9 with TRBJ2-7; maybe TRBD2 (5 bases). Trimming removed 4 bases at V and 2 bases at J, with 15 bases between. Germline CDR1 reads MNHGY; CDR2 reads SVAAGI. There are 15 residues in the CDR3. The CDR3: CASSLAWAGTYEQYF. Written as DNA, the CDR3 is TGTGCCAGCAGTTTAGCGTGGGCGGGCACCTACGAGCAGTACTTC.

This clonotype showed up many times. The chain joins TRBV3-1 to TRBJ2-7, with 7 bases that match TRBD2. Looked up from germline, CDR1 is LGHDT and CDR2 is YNNKEL (reference sequence). The trim removed 2 bases at V and 2 bases at J, leaving 9 bases unmatched. The CDR3 runs to 16 residues. The CDR3 sequence: CASSQSVLATTYEQYF. DNA of the CDR3: TGTGCCAGCAGCCAATCAGTACTAGCGACAACCTACGAGCAGTACTTC.

This clonotype was counted many times. V usage is TRBV20-1 and J usage is TRBJ2-7; 8 bases line up with TRBD2. The V and J ends lost 2 bases and 2 bases, in that order; junction bases with no gene match: 5. The germline V gene encodes CDR1 DFQATT and CDR2 SNEGSKA (reference sequence). This CDR3 spans 14 amino acids. The CDR3 DNA reads TGCAGTGCTAGAAGCGGGAGAATAACCTACGAGCAGTACTTC. Translating gives CSARSGRITYEQYF.

This clonotype was detected many times. The chain joins TRBV29-1 to TRBJ2-5; 9 bases are a match to TRBD2. The V and J ends lost 4 bases and 3 bases, in that order; junction bases with no gene match: 9. The CDR3 runs 15 residues. Germline CDR1 SQVTM, CDR2 ANQGSEA. CDR3 region: CSVGDLLAGEETQYF. The DNA of the CDR3 is TGCAGCGTTGGGGACCTATTAGCGGGAGAAGAGACCCAGTACTTC.

The chain joins TRBV7-8 to TRBJ2-3; 10 bases match TRBD2. Per the germline V gene, CDR1 is SGHVS and CDR2 is FQNEAQ. Germline trimming cut 8 bases from V and 2 bases from J; bases unmatched to any gene: 7. The CDR3 sequence is 15 residues long. As DNA, the CDR3 is TGTGCCAGCGGGACTAGCGACCCTTACACAGATACGCAGTATTTT. Protein product: CASGTSDPYTDTQYF.